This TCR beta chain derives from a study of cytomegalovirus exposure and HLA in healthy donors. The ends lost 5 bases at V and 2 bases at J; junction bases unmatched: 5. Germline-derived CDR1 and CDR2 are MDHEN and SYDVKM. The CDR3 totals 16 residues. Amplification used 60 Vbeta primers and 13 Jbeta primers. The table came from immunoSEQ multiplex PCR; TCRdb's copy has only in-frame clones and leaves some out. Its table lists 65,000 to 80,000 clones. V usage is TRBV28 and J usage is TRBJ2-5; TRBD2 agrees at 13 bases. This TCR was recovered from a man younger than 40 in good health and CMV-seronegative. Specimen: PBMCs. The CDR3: CASSKGLAGLQETQYF. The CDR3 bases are TGTGCCAGCAGTAAGGGACTAGCGGGACTTCAAGAGACCCAGTACTTC.